This T cell receptor (beta chain) is from a study of identical twins. TCRdb used MiXCR to reprocess the 5' RACE reads, holding one entry per CDR3 protein. This sample has approximately 530,000 distinct CDR3 sequences, with 20% to 25% found just once. Germline loops: CDR1 MNHEY, CDR2 SVGAGI. Trimming took off 0 bases at V and 4 bases at J, with 9 bases between the two ends. The CDR3 extends over 15 amino acids. This clonotype was detected a few times. The same sample was also used in a study of yellow fever vaccine responses in identical twins.

The sample was CD4+ T cells sorted from blood. This sequence joins TRBV6-5 and TRBJ2-2, with no clear D. This sequence was found in a woman aged 18 to 35 in good health. Here the CDR3 DNA reads TGTGCCAGCAGTTACTCGCTCAGCTTCACCGGGGAGCTGTTTTTT. Translated, it gives CASSYSLSFTGELFF.